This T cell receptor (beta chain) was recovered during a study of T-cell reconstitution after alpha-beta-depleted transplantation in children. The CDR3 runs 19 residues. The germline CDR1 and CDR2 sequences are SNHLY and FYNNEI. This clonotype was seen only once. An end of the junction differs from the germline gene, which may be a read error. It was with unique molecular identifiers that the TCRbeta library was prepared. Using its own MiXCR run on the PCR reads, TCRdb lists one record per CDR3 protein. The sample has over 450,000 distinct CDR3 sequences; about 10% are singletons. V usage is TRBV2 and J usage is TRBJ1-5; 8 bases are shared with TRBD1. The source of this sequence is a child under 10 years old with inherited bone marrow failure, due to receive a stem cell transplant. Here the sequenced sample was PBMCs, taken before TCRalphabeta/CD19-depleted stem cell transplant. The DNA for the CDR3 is TGTACCAGCAGTTTAAGGGGAAGGACAGGGCGGAATAGCAATCAGCCCCAGCATTTT. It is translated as CTSSLRGRTGRNSNQPQHF. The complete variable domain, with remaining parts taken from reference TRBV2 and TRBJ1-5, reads EPEVTQTPSHQVTQMGQEVILRCVPISNHLYFYWYRQILGQKVEFLVSFYNNEISEKSEIFDDQFSVERPDGSNFTLKIRSTKLEDSAMYFCTSSLRGRTGRNSNQPQHFGDGTRLSIL.